This TCR beta chain was identified during a study of control samples from healthy donors and cancer patients. The CDR3 sequence is 15 residues long. Germline CDR1 reads MNHEY; CDR2 reads SVGAGI. Deletions cut 6 bases from V and 0 bases from J, with 12 bases between. Sequencing was performed with immunoSEQ multiplex PCR; in TCRdb, only in-frame clones are kept and a portion is missing. The profile shows some 120,000 clones, about 95% of them singletons. The TCR originated in a man aged 25-45 years in good health. This chain joins TRBV6-5 and TRBJ1-5; D uncertain. Sequencing used blood. CDR3 sequence reads: CASRTGSYSNQPQHF. The CDR3 DNA sequence: TGTGCCAGCAGGACTGGTAGCTATAGCAATCAGCCCCAGCATTTT.